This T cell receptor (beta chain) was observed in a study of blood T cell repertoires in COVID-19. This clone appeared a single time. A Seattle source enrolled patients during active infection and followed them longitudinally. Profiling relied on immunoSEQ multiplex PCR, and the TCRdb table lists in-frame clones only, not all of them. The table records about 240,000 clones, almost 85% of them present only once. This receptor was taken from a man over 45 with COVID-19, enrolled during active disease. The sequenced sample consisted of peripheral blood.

CDR3: CASGPGSGNTIYF. DNA for the CDR3: TGTGCCAGTGGCCCCGGGTCTGGAAACACCATATATTTT. The rearrangement uses TRBV9 and TRBJ1-3; D gene ambiguous. The V and J ends lost 8 bases and 1 base respectively, with 10 bases between them. Per germline, CDR1 SGDLS and CDR2 YYNGEE. CDR3 length: 13 residues.